Many counts were recorded for the clone carrying this T cell receptor beta chain. Its antigen remains unidentified. This sample is drawn from a study of T-cell memory formation after mild COVID-19. Study-wide points: There was no confirmation that second-wave clones peaking on day 37 were SARS-CoV-2 specific. Day 15 to 85 contracting clones showed balanced CD4/CD8; later expanders leaned CD4+.

In germline, CDR1 is SQVTM, CDR2 ANQGSEA. CDR3 size: 12 residues. V lost 4 bases to trimming and J lost 5 bases, with 11 bases between them. TCRdb called the 5' RACE reads again in MiXCR, with one record for every CDR3 protein. The sample holds about 200,000 distinct CDR3 sequences, 18% seen once. This rearrangement joins TRBV29-1 to TRBJ1-1; no firm D call. This sequence originates from an adult woman who had mild COVID-19 (a few samples of this study predate the infection). Cell type and time point are not known. Material: PBMCs or a T cell subset sorted from them (not recorded which). CDR3 DNA sequence: TGCAGCGTTGTGGTAGATTTGACTGAAGCTTTCTTT. Translating gives CSVVVDLTEAFF.